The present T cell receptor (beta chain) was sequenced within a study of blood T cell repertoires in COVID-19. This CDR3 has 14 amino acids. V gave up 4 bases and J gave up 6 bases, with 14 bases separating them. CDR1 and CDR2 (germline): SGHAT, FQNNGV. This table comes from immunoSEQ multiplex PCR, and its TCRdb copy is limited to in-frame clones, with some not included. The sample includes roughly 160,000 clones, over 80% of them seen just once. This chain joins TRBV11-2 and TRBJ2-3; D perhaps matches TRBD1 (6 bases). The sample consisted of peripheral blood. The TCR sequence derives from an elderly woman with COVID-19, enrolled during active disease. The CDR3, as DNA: TGTGCCAGCAGCTCCCATAGGGGGACGGATACGCAGTATTTT. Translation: CASSSHRGTDTQYF.